The 6 T cell receptor beta chains listed next were all sequenced from one sample in a study of human T cells and chemical hapten exposure. TCRdb called the RACE reads again in MiXCR, with one record for every CDR3 protein. Among some 81,000 distinct CDR3 sequences listed, about 9.9% were seen once. Time point in this sample: patch test 2, 6 weeks after DPC sensitization. As for treatment: therapeutic diphenylcyclopropenone sensitization with weekly scalp DPC. This sample comprised whole blood, obtained in connection with sensitization to the hapten diphenylcyclopropenone (DPC). These receptors were collected from a man younger than 30 with alopecia areata. Some clones in this sample may be carry-over from other donors' samples.

This clonotype occurred many times. The J gene is TRBJ2-1, the V gene TRBV29-1; possible D gene TRBD2, 5 bases. This CDR3 contains 12 residues. Between the trimmed V and J ends, which lost 4 bases and 9 bases, there was a span of 13 bases. The germline V gene has CDR1 SQVTM and CDR2 ANQGSEA. The CDR3 loop reads CSVAQLEFEQFF. The DNA for the CDR3 is TGCAGCGTTGCCCAACTAGAGTTTGAGCAGTTCTTC.

The rearrangement uses TRBV12-5 and TRBJ2-1; D is uncertain. The CDR3 has 14 amino acids. Germline loops: CDR1 LGHNT, CDR2 FRNRAP. V was trimmed by 7 bases and J by 5 bases, leaving 15 bases between them. The CDR3: CASATTLGDNEQFF. The CDR3 nucleotides read TGTGCTAGTGCGACGACGCTCGGAGACAATGAGCAGTTCTTC.

There are many counts of this clonotype. The chain recombines TRBV29-1 with TRBJ2-7, with 10 nucleotides matching TRBD1. With V trimmed by 7 bases and J by 5 bases, 5 bases remained unmatched. Per germline, CDR1 SQVTM and CDR2 ANQGSEA. This CDR3 spans 12 amino acids. CDR3 in amino acids: CSEGQGSHEQYF. The CDR3 nucleotides are TGCAGCGAGGGACAGGGGTCCCACGAGCAGTACTTC.

This clonotype turned up a few times. The J gene is TRBJ1-5, the V gene TRBV9; D is ambiguous. V lost 0 bases and J lost 0, with 7 bases in between. CDR3 length: 15 residues. The V gene's germline CDR1 is SGDLS and CDR2 YYNGEE. The CDR3 DNA follows: TGTGCCAGCAGCGTAGCGGGGAATAGCAATCAGCCCCAGCATTTT. Translating it yields CASSVAGNSNQPQHF.

This clonotype was recorded many times. The gene calls are TRBV5-1 and TRBJ2-1; D is undetermined. Germline V CDR1 and CDR2: SGHRS, YFSETQ. V gave up 5 bases and J gave up 7 bases, with 10 bases separating them. The CDR3 spans 12 residues. This CDR3 reads CASSQGNNEQFF. The CDR3 DNA sequence: TGCGCCAGCAGTCAAGGGAATAATGAGCAGTTCTTC. Drawing the rest from reference TRBV5-1 and TRBJ2-1, the complete variable domain is KAGVTQTPRYLIKTRGQQVTLSCSPISGHRSVSWYQQTPGQGLQFLFEYFSETQRNKGNFPGRFSGRQFSNSRSEMNVSTLELGDSALYLCASSQGNNEQFFGPGTRLTVL.

This clonotype was seen repeatedly, ten times or more. The gene calls are TRBV7-3 and TRBJ2-2; 7 positions match TRBD1. The CDR3 extends over 16 amino acids. The junction had 6 bases not matched to a gene; V was cut back by 1 base and J by 4 bases. Germline V gene sequence: CDR1 SGHTA, CDR2 FQGTGA. The DNA of the CDR3 is TGTGCCAGCAGCTTAATTGGGGCAGGGGGCACCGGGGAGCTGTTTTTT. Its protein product is CASSLIGAGGTGELFF.